This TCR beta chain came from a study of post-analysis software for immune sequencing data (dated by TCRdb to between 2015 and 2016). With regard to the full study: Disease courses on record covered relapsing-remitting, secondary progressive and progressive-relapsing multiple sclerosis, though some patients had no subtype annotation. The patient repertoires were set against roughly eleven previously published healthy control repertoires from donors whose ages ranged from 6 to 25 years. A subset of samples was prepared in parallel using single-end sample barcoding, then pooled and co-amplified after Illumina adapter ligation. General conclusions and limits of the study: The control group was slightly older than the multiple sclerosis patient group. Direct clustering with F measure showed strong co-clustering of samples prepared in the same batch, prompting a batch-effect correction. Normalized Chao1 diversity was significantly lower in multiple sclerosis patients than controls, suggesting substantial peripheral T-cell clonal expansion. Roughly 5 TRBV segments, including TRBV5-6, TRBV5-1 and TRBV20-1, were significantly more frequent in patients than controls.

The CDR3 goes from the cysteine to the phenylalanine over 13 residues. Here the CDR3 DNA is all that survives: 39 bases in frame from base 1. For CDR1 and CDR2, the germline V gene (reference sequence) lists DFQATT and SNEGSKA. V is pared back by 1 base and J by 3 bases, with 10 bases lying between the germline termini. To demonstrate the VDJtools post-analysis software, the study profiled TCR beta repertoires from the peripheral blood of 10 to 15 young patients with multiple sclerosis. Multiple sclerosis patients were children and adolescents aged roughly 6 to 16 years. Library preparation used PCR. This sample was sequenced with an Illumina HiSeq 2500. Unique molecular identifiers were incorporated into TCR beta cDNA libraries to reduce PCR and sequencing biases. Some 500,000 cDNA molecules were obtained for every 1 to 10 million input T cells, so each molecule roughly corresponded to one T cell. The same protocol used for the earlier healthy control dataset was applied to prepare and sequence the patient libraries. Samples belonging to the same batch were prepared together, multiplexed and sequenced on a shared HiSeq lane. The paper's data handling went like this. MIGEC was used to process the raw barcoded reads, and molecular identifier groups with only a single read were discarded before consensus assembly and CDR3 extraction. Clonotype tables were post-analysed with VDJtools, normalizing diversity by down-sampling all datasets to the smallest sample size. In repertoire overlap clustering, CDR3 amino acid sequences, but not nucleotide sequences, were matched to correct batch-related cross-sample contamination. In TCRdb, the public reads were trimmed at Q25 with fastp and aligned with MiXCR, with productive beta chains retained. Rows merge per CDR3 protein into single entries with the most common DNA and genes. For this entry, the V and J calls and clone size follow TCRdb and not the study's own pipeline. The sample profile shows more than 450,000 distinct CDR3 sequences; 30% to 40% of them were found once. The ten most abundant clones make up 4.5% to 7.5% of the sample.

As concerns this clonotype: Its binding antigen is unknown. The input lacks base qualities; no much larger clone sits a single base away.

This TCR came from a girl aged 2-17 years with multiple sclerosis. The chain couples TRBV20-1 to TRBJ2-7; no D gene call is confident. What was sequenced was blood. The DNA sequence is TGCAGTGCTAGAGTTCTTGGCGACTACGAGCAGTACTTC. It codes for CSARVLGDYEQYF.